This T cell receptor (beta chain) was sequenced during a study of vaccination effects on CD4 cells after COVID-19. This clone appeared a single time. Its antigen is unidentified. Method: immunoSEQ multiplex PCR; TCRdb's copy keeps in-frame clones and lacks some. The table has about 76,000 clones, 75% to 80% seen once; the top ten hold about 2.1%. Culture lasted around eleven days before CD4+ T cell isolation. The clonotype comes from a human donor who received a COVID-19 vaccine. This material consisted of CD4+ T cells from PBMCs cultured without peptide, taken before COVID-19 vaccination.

CDR3: CASSQERTGGIDYGYTF. In DNA, the CDR3 is TGCGCCAGCAGCCAAGAAAGGACAGGCGGTATAGACTATGGCTACACCTTC. The chain links TRBV4-3 to TRBJ1-2; 7 bases agree with TRBD1. The CDR3 is made up of 17 amino acids. CDR1 is LGHNA, CDR2 YSLEER, per germline. Trimming cost V 0 bases and J 3 bases; bases outside gene matches: 10.